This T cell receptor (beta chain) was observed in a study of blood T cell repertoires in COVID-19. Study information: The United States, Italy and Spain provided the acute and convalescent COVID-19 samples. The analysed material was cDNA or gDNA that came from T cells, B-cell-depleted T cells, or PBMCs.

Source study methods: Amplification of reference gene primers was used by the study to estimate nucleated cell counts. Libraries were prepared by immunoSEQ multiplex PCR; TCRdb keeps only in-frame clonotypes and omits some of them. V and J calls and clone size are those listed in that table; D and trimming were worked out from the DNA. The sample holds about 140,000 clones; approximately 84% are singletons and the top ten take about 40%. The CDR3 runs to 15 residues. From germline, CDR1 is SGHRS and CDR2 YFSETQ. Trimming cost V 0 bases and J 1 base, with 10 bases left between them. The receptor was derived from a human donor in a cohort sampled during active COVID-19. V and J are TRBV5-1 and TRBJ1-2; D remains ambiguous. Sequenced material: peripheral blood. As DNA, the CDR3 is TGCGCCAGCAGCTTGGGACTGCCGGGTAACTATGGCTACACCTTC. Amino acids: CASSLGLPGNYGYTF.